Following are 13 T cell receptor beta chains from one sample sequenced in a study of blood T cell repertoires in COVID-19. Clones were read by immunoSEQ multiplex PCR, and TCRdb kept only the in-frame ones, dropping some. Of 90,000 to 110,000 clones detected, approximately 82% appear once; the ten largest clones hold roughly 7.9%. Sequencing was carried out using peripheral blood. These receptors came from a woman aged 80 or over with active or convalescent COVID-19.

The V gene is TRBV25-1, the J gene TRBJ2-2; D uncertain. The CDR3 runs 14 residues. V was shortened by 6 bases and J by 1 base, with 9 bases between the two germline ends. Germline V gene sequence: CDR1 MGHDK, CDR2 SYGVNS. DNA for the CDR3: TGTGCCAGCAGCTTACGCAGGAACACCGGGGAGCTGTTTTTT. Translation gives CASSLRRNTGELFF.

The chain has TRBV12-3 or TRBV12-4 and TRBJ1-2; D perhaps matches TRBD1 (6 bases). The CDR3 has 11 residues. Deletions cut 10 bases from V and 8 bases from J, with 14 bases between. The CDR3 sequence: CAIQGILGYTF. For the CDR3, the DNA is TGTGCCATTCAGGGGATATTAGGCTACACCTTC.

The rearrangement links TRBV6-1 to TRBJ1-4; no clear D gene. V dropped 3 bases and J dropped 0 bases, with 14 bases sitting between them. The germline V gene encodes CDR1 MNHNS and CDR2 SASEGT. The CDR3 runs 17 residues. The CDR3 region is CASSDTVLSATNEKLFF. In DNA, the CDR3 is TGTGCCAGCAGTGACACAGTCCTTAGTGCAACTAATGAAAAACTGTTTTTT.

V usage is TRBV9 and J usage is TRBJ2-2; 7 bases are shared with TRBD2. J was trimmed by 6 bases and V by 10 bases; bases with no gene match: 15. Germline CDR1 reads SGDLS; CDR2 reads YYNGEE. The CDR3 sequence is 15 residues long. DNA for the CDR3: TGTGCCGCCAAACCCGGGACTACCACCCCCGGGGAGCTGTTTTTT. This codes for CAAKPGTTTPGELFF.

This clone was found once. The chain recombines TRBV19 with TRBJ1-5; possibly TRBD1 for D (6 bases). The V gene lost 7 bases and the J gene lost 3 bases, with 22 bases spanning the gap. Germline V gene lookup returns CDR1 LNHDA and CDR2 SQIVND (reference sequence). The CDR3 extends over 17 amino acids. The CDR3 DNA follows: TGTGCCAGTATGGCAGGGGCGTTATCCCCCCCCAATCAGCCCCAGCATTTT. This gives the protein CASMAGALSPPNQPQHF.

The table lists this clone with a count of one. The CDR3 region has the DNA TGCAGCGTTGTGATGTTTAGGGAGGGAGGCTACACCTTC. Its protein product is CSVVMFREGGYTF. The genes are TRBV29-1 and TRBJ1-2; no firm D call. Germline V gives CDR1 SQVTM, CDR2 ANQGSEA. The CDR3 is 13 amino acids. Trimming shortened V by 4 bases and J by 8 bases, and 17 bases separated the two germline ends. Full variable domain (missing parts from reference TRBV29-1 and TRBJ1-2): SAVISQKPSRDICQRGTSLTIQCQVDSQVTMMFWYRQQPGQSLTLIATANQGSEATYESGFVIDKFPISRPNLTFSTLTVSNMSPEDSSIYLCSVVMFREGGYTFGSGTRLTVV.

The gene calls are TRBV7-2 and TRBJ2-5, with 8 bases matching TRBD2. The CDR3 has 15 residues. Trimming removed 6 bases from V and 1 base from J; junction bases left unmatched: 7. Germline V gives CDR1 SGHTA, CDR2 FQGNSA. CDR3 coding DNA: TGTGCCAGCAGGCCCTCTAGCGGGCTCCAAGAGACCCAGTACTTC. Amino acids: CASRPSSGLQETQYF.

This chain links TRBV6-6 with TRBJ1-6, with 8 bases matching TRBD1. The CDR3 sequence is 19 residues long. J was trimmed by 0 bases and V by 5 bases; bases with no gene match: 12. Germline loops: CDR1 MNHNY, CDR2 SVGAGI (reference sequence). CDR3 nucleotides: TGTGCCAGCAGTCAATATCCGGGACAGGAGAACTCCTATAATTCACCCCTCCACTTT. It specifies CASSQYPGQENSYNSPLHF.

The chain carries TRBV6-5 and TRBJ2-5, with 7 bases identical to TRBD1. Trimming removed 2 bases from V and 1 base from J; junction bases left unmatched: 1. CDR3 length equals 14 residues. The V gene's germline CDR1 is MNHEY and CDR2 SVGAGI. CDR3 nucleotide sequence: TGTGCCAGCAGTTACGGGACAGTCCAAGAGACCCAGTACTTC. Residues: CASSYGTVQETQYF.

The rearrangement uses TRBV11-3 and TRBJ2-1; 9 positions match TRBD1. Germline trimming cut 1 base from V and 8 bases from J; bases unmatched to any gene: 18. CDR1 SGHNT and CDR2 YENEEA come from the germline V gene. The CDR3 sequence is 19 residues long. The CDR3 DNA reads as TGTGCCAGCAGCTTAGCCTCCGGGACAGGGAGTGGCCGCATCGATGAGCAGTTCTTC. Amino acids: CASSLASGTGSGRIDEQFF. The full variable domain, its missing parts supplied by reference TRBV11-3 and TRBJ2-1, is EAGVVQSPRYKIIEKKQPVAFWCNPISGHNTLYWYLQNLGQGPELLIRYENEEAVDDSQLPKDRFSAERLKGVDSTLKIQPAELGDSAVYLCASSLASGTGSGRIDEQFFGPGTRLTVL.

The chain is built from TRBV27 and TRBJ2-7; 10 bases agree with TRBD1. The CDR3 is 16 amino acids. With V trimmed by 6 bases and J by 4 bases, 12 bases remained unmatched. Germline CDR1 and CDR2: MNHEY and SMNVEV (reference sequence). This chain's CDR3 is CASRPKTGGVTYEQYF. The DNA of the CDR3 is TGTGCCAGCAGACCAAAGACAGGGGGCGTCACGTACGAGCAGTACTTC.

J is TRBJ1-1 and V is TRBV6-6; D remains ambiguous. The CDR3 totals 15 residues. V lost 1 base, J lost 0 bases, and 9 bases lay in between. Germline V gene sequence: CDR1 MNHNY, CDR2 SVGAGI (reference sequence). CDR3 bases: TGTGCCAGCAGTTACTTGGAGAAGATGAACACTGAAGCTTTCTTT. Protein product: CASSYLEKMNTEAFF.

This chain links TRBV21-1 with TRBJ1-6. TRBV21-1 is labeled a pseudogene. The CDR3 sequence is 16 residues long. The CDR3 region has the DNA TGTGCCAGCAGCAACCCCACACCGACCAGACTATCACCCCTCCACTTT. This translates into CASSNPTPTRLSPLHF.